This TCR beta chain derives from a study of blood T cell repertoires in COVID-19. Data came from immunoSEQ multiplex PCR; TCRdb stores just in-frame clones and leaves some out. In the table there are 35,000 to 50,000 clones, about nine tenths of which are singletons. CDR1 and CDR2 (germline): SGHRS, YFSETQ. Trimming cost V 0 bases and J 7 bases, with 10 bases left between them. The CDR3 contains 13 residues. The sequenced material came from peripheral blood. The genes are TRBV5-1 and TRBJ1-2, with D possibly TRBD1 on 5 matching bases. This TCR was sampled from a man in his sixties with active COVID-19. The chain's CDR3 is CASSLDQGLGYTF. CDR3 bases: TGCGCCAGCAGCTTGGATCAGGGTCTTGGCTACACCTTC. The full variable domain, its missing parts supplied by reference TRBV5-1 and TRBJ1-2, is KAGVTQTPRYLIKTRGQQVTLSCSPISGHRSVSWYQQTPGQGLQFLFEYFSETQRNKGNFPGRFSGRQFSNSRSEMNVSTLELGDSALYLCASSLDQGLGYTFGSGTRLTVV.